The clone carrying this T cell receptor beta chain occurred once. This table comes from immunoSEQ multiplex PCR, and its TCRdb copy is limited to in-frame clones, with some not included. Among about 110,000 clones, approximately 90% were seen once, and the ten largest hold around 7%. The data derive from a study of T cell responses to AZD1222 COVID-19 vaccine. This CDR3 is built from 14 residues. V shed 3 bases and J shed 8 bases, with 16 bases lying between them. Per germline, CDR1 SGHTA and CDR2 FQGNSA. The sequencing used peripheral blood, collected on day 0 of AZD1222 vaccination. The TCR originated in an adult in good health. This chain links TRBV7-2 with TRBJ1-2, with a weak D call TRBD1 (5 bases). The CDR3 protein is CASSFRGFEMGYTF. CDR3 coding DNA: TGTGCCAGCAGCTTTCGGGGCTTTGAAATGGGCTACACCTTC.